The 30 T cell receptor beta chains below were found in one sample sequenced in a study of T-cell memory formation after mild COVID-19. TCRdb called the 5' RACE reads again in MiXCR, with one record for every CDR3 protein. The repertoire holds roughly 580,000 distinct CDR3 sequences, roughly 18% seen once, with about 12% in the top ten. The sample taken for sequencing was PBMCs or a T cell subset sorted from them (not recorded which). The receptors originated from an adult woman who had mild COVID-19 (a few samples of this study predate the infection). Cell type and time point are not known.

This sequence joins TRBV15 and TRBJ1-1; D is possibly TRBD1 (5 bases). V lost 1 base and J 5 bases, leaving 14 bases between the germline ends. The CDR3 is 15 amino acids. Germline CDR1 is LNHNV and CDR2 is YYDKDF (reference sequence). CDR3 sequence: CATSRGGIGRTEAFF. DNA of the CDR3: TGTGCCACCAGCAGAGGGGGGATCGGGAGGACTGAAGCTTTCTTT.

This clonotype was observed many times. The V and J genes are TRBV9 and TRBJ1-2; 9 bases agree with TRBD1. The germline V gene encodes CDR1 SGDLS and CDR2 YYNGEE. The V segment lost 2 bases and the J segment 4 bases; nucleotides outside the gene matches: 6. CDR3 length: 15 residues. The CDR3: CASSVMDRGPYGYTF. The DNA for the CDR3 is TGTGCCAGCAGCGTCATGGACAGGGGCCCCTATGGCTACACCTTC.

The chain recombines TRBV6-2 or TRBV6-3 with TRBJ1-2, with D unclear. Looked up from germline, CDR1 is MNHEY and CDR2 is SVGEGT. The CDR3 contains 14 residues. Trimming took off 6 bases at V and 4 bases at J, with 15 bases between the two ends. Here the CDR3 reads CASRGPDTLYGYTF. The CDR3 DNA follows: TGTGCCAGCAGAGGTCCCGACACCCTCTATGGCTACACCTTC.

The chain employs TRBV2 and TRBJ2-2; no definite D call. The CDR3 is 14 residues long. V was cut by 7 bases and J by 12 bases, with 21 bases left in between. Looked up from germline, CDR1 is SNHLY and CDR2 is FYNNEI. The CDR3 DNA is TGTGCCAGCAATACCGACGACCGGCGGTTGAAGCTGTTTTTT. Translation gives CASNTDDRRLKLFF.

The chain couples TRBV5-4 to TRBJ2-2, with a possible D match to TRBD1 (6 bases). Trimming removed 4 bases from V and 5 bases from J, with 9 bases in between. The V gene's germline CDR1 is SGHNT and CDR2 YYREEE (reference sequence). The CDR3 is made up of 13 amino acids. The chain's CDR3 is CASSAQGTGELFF. The DNA for the CDR3 is TGTGCCAGCAGCGCGCAGGGGACCGGGGAGCTGTTTTTT.

This clonotype was found a few times. This rearrangement joins TRBV14 to TRBJ1-4, with D hard to call. The CDR3 totals 14 residues. V lost 3 bases and J 0 bases, leaving 5 bases between the germline ends. Per germline, CDR1 SGHDN and CDR2 FVKESK. CDR3 coding DNA: TGTGCCAGCAGCCAGGTGGCAACTAATGAAAAACTGTTTTTT. Translated: CASSQVATNEKLFF.

This clonotype occurred many times. The chain joins TRBV12-3 or TRBV12-4 to TRBJ1-6; unclear D gene. V was pared by 6 bases and J by 8 bases, with 17 bases between. CDR3 size: 15 residues. Here the CDR3 DNA reads TGTGCCAGCAGAGCGCCACGCCAGCGCGATTCACCCCTCCACTTT. Its protein is CASRAPRQRDSPLHF.

This clonotype was recorded a few times. The gene calls are TRBV7-9 and TRBJ1-1, with TRBD1 as a possible D gene (5 bases). Germline CDR1 SEHNR, CDR2 FQNEAQ (reference sequence). Trimming took 1 base from V and 4 from J, leaving 13 bases between them. The CDR3 length is 15 residues. The CDR3 DNA reads TGTGCCAGCAGCTTAGGACACGGGGGGGTCACTGAAGCTTTCTTT. It is translated as CASSLGHGGVTEAFF.

In this sample, this clonotype turned up a few times. The genes are TRBV7-9 and TRBJ1-2; tentative D call: TRBD1 (5 bases). From germline, CDR1 is SEHNR and CDR2 FQNEAQ (reference sequence). There are 16 residues in the CDR3. V dropped 1 base and J dropped 3 bases, with 15 bases sitting between them. The CDR3 reads CASSLEFRAEDYGYTF. CDR3 DNA sequence: TGTGCCAGCAGCTTAGAATTCAGGGCAGAGGACTATGGCTACACCTTC.

This clonotype has more than one count but fewer than ten. The V gene is TRBV20-1, the J gene TRBJ2-7; the match to TRBD1 covers 7 bases. The ends lost 1 base at V and 7 bases at J; junction bases unmatched: 16. CDR3 length: 16 residues. From germline, CDR1 is DFQATT and CDR2 SNEGSKA (reference sequence). The CDR3 region is CSARVQGQGSRREQYF. DNA for the CDR3: TGCAGTGCTAGAGTACAGGGGCAGGGATCCCGTCGGGAGCAGTACTTC.

This clonotype was counted a few times. V and J are TRBV5-1 and TRBJ2-3; D not resolved. Germline lookup yields CDR1 SGHRS and CDR2 YFSETQ. V was trimmed by 3 bases and J by 2 bases, leaving 16 bases between them. This CDR3 is built from 16 residues. The CDR3 region is CASSSTPPGPTDTQYF. DNA for the CDR3: TGCGCCAGCAGCTCAACCCCTCCGGGCCCCACAGATACGCAGTATTTT. Looking up the rest from reference TRBV5-1 and TRBJ2-3 gives the full variable domain: KAGVTQTPRYLIKTRGQQVTLSCSPISGHRSVSWYQQTPGQGLQFLFEYFSETQRNKGNFPGRFSGRQFSNSRSEMNVSTLELGDSALYLCASSSTPPGPTDTQYFGPGTRLTVL.

A few counts support this clonotype. The V and J genes are TRBV7-2 and TRBJ2-7; 7 bases align to TRBD2. Per germline, CDR1 SGHTA and CDR2 FQGNSA. The V segment lost 5 bases and the J segment 0 bases; nucleotides outside the gene matches: 16. The CDR3 contains 18 residues. The CDR3 DNA is TGTGCCAGCAGCCTCCGTCCTAGAAGCGGGACCCCCTCCTACGAGCAGTACTTC. Translated: CASSLRPRSGTPSYEQYF.

The chain is built from TRBV28 and TRBJ2-1, with D uncertain. CDR1 and CDR2 from the germline V gene are MDHEN and SYDVKM. This CDR3 contains 14 residues. V was trimmed by 5 bases and J by 4 bases, leaving 12 bases between them. The CDR3 loop reads CASSTTSVYNEQFF. The CDR3 bases are TGTGCCAGCAGTACCACCTCCGTATACAATGAGCAGTTCTTC.

As regards this clonotype: Germline is not matched at one junction end, which may reflect a read error. The V and J genes are TRBV7-2 and TRBJ1-1, with TRBD1 matching 8 bases. Germline V gives CDR1 SGHTA, CDR2 FQGNSA. This CDR3 is built from 14 residues. This CDR3 reads CASSLIGTGGEALF. CDR3 DNA: TGTGCCAGCAGCTTAATCGGGACAGGAGGTGAAGCTTTATTT.

This rearrangement joins TRBV2 to TRBJ2-3; possible D gene TRBD2, 7 bases. V was pared by 7 bases and J by 2 bases, with 13 bases between. Germline values: CDR1 SNHLY, CDR2 FYNNEI. The CDR3 is 14 residues long. The CDR3 sequence is CASTAGANTDTQYF. The CDR3 coding sequence is TGTGCCAGCACGGCGGGGGCCAACACAGATACGCAGTATTTT.

This clonotype was detected a few times. The rearrangement uses TRBV6-2 or TRBV6-3 and TRBJ2-5, with D unclear. Germline loops: CDR1 MNHEY, CDR2 SVGEGT. The CDR3 is made up of 13 amino acids. V shed 6 bases and J shed 5 bases, with 13 bases lying between them. The CDR3, as DNA: TGTGCCAGCAGCCGGGCGCACGTGGAGACCCAGTACTTC. It encodes CASSRAHVETQYF.

V gene TRBV14 combines with J gene TRBJ2-1; D is undetermined. The length of the CDR3 is 14 residues. Trimming left V 1 base short and J 2 bases short, with 6 bases between. Germline V lookup: CDR1 SGHDN, CDR2 FVKESK. The DNA for the CDR3 is TGTGCCAGCAGCCAAGGGGAAACCTACAATGAGCAGTTCTTC. This translates into CASSQGETYNEQFF.

This rearrangement joins TRBV29-1 to TRBJ2-7, with D perhaps TRBD2 (7 bases). The V end lost 7 bases, the J end lost 7 bases, and 26 bases lay between the germline ends. CDR1 is SQVTM and CDR2 is ANQGSEA in the germline V gene. CDR3 size: 15 residues. The CDR3 sequence is CSALGGDKSTEEQYF. CDR3 DNA: TGCAGCGCGTTAGGGGGGGACAAGAGCACGGAGGAGCAGTACTTC.

This clonotype appeared a few times. This chain uses TRBV24-1 with TRBJ1-5, with 9 nucleotides matching TRBD1. Germline V gene lookup returns CDR1 KGHDR and CDR2 SFDVKD. The CDR3 runs 15 residues. After removal of 3 bases from V and 6 bases from J, the junction contained 5 bases not matched to a gene. CDR3 DNA sequence: TGTGCCACCAGTGATGGGGGGACAGGGATTCAGCCCCAGCATTTT. As protein: CATSDGGTGIQPQHF.

In DNA form, the CDR3 reads TGCAGTGCTAGAAGGGACAGTGGCTACACCTTC. The encoded protein is CSARRDSGYTF. This chain joins TRBV20-1 and TRBJ1-2; 7 nucleotides line up with TRBD1. V trimming: 2 bases; J trimming: 7 bases; junction bases outside the gene matches: 1. Germline assignment: CDR1 DFQATT and CDR2 SNEGSKA (reference sequence). CDR3 length: 11 amino acids.

This clonotype showed up just a few times. A clone one base away is much larger, so this may be a read error. The V gene is TRBV4-2, the J gene TRBJ2-7; possibly TRBD1 for D (5 bases). CDR1 and CDR2 from the germline V gene are LGHNA and YNFKEQ. The CDR3 is 15 amino acids. CDR3 residues: CASSPTGADLYEKYF. In DNA form, the CDR3 reads TGTGCCAGCAGCCCCACAGGAGCCGACCTCTACGAGAAGTACTTC.

This chain connects TRBV12-3 or TRBV12-4 to TRBJ2-5; 8 nucleotides match TRBD2. V gave up 5 bases and J gave up 2 bases; unmatched junction bases: 10. This CDR3 spans 16 amino acids. The CDR3 region is CASSAPLVAGQETQYF. The CDR3 DNA reads TGTGCCAGCAGTGCCCCCCTAGTAGCGGGGCAAGAGACCCAGTACTTC.

This clonotype was detected only once. Relative to the germline gene, one junction end is altered; a read error may explain this. The chain links TRBV7-9 to TRBJ2-3; D unclear. The CDR3 covers 13 residues. Germline V CDR1 and CDR2: SEHNR, FQNEAQ (reference sequence). The CDR3 region is CASSLEYSGAPHF. In nucleotides, the CDR3 is TGTGCCAGCAGCTTAGAGTATAGTGGTGCCCCGCATTTT.

This clonotype was recorded a few times. This chain connects TRBV7-8 to TRBJ2-6, with D uncertain. With 5 bases removed from V and 0 bases from J, the gap between germline ends came to 17 bases. Germline CDR1 is SGHVS and CDR2 is FQNEAQ. The CDR3 is made up of 18 amino acids. CDR3: CASSPSGRSISGANVLTF. For the CDR3, the DNA is TGTGCCAGCAGCCCCTCAGGACGGTCTATCTCTGGGGCCAACGTCCTGACTTTC.

This chain joins TRBV27 and TRBJ1-1; tentatively, D is TRBD1 (5 bases). The CDR3 is 17 amino acids. V dropped 3 bases and J dropped 3 bases, with 20 bases sitting between them. Germline V gene lookup returns CDR1 MNHEY and CDR2 SMNVEV (reference sequence). Written as DNA, the CDR3 is TGTGCCAGCAGTTTCTCTCGTGTGTCAGGGCTTTACACTGAAGCTTTCTTT. Encoded protein: CASSFSRVSGLYTEAFF.

There are a few counts of this clonotype. V and J are TRBV29-1 and TRBJ2-3; D might be TRBD1 (5 bases). The length of the CDR3 is 13 residues. Trimming took 4 bases from V and 3 from J, leaving 11 bases between them. Germline CDR1 SQVTM, CDR2 ANQGSEA. The CDR3 is CSVAQGRTDTQYF. DNA of the CDR3: TGCAGCGTTGCGCAGGGAAGGACAGATACGCAGTATTTT.

This clonotype was seen many times. The chain employs TRBV9 and TRBJ2-1, with D possibly called TRBD1 or TRBD2 (5 bases each). Germline V lookup: CDR1 SGDLS, CDR2 YYNGEE. V lost 0 bases and J lost 9, with 7 bases in between. CDR3 size: 12 residues. The CDR3 sequence is CASSVDGGEQFF. In nucleotides, the CDR3 is TGTGCCAGCAGCGTAGATGGGGGTGAGCAGTTCTTC.

The chain has TRBV3-1 and TRBJ2-1; the match to TRBD2 covers 10 bases. This CDR3 is 16 amino acids long. Germline loops: CDR1 LGHDT, CDR2 YNNKEL (reference sequence). V dropped 1 base and J dropped 15; count of bases not matched to a gene: 15. CDR3: CASSQATSGVTSPRFF. CDR3 DNA sequence: TGTGCCAGCAGCCAAGCTACTAGCGGGGTCACTTCACCCCGGTTCTTC.

This clonotype was counted between two and nine times. The chain employs TRBV18 and TRBJ2-7, with D unclear. The germline V and J ends were trimmed by 3 bases and 0 bases, with 12 bases remaining between them. Per germline, CDR1 KGHSH and CDR2 LQKENI. The CDR3 runs 15 residues. CDR3 sequence reads: CASSPQESSSYEQYF. The CDR3 DNA is TGTGCCAGCTCACCTCAAGAATCCAGCTCCTACGAGCAGTACTTC.

V is TRBV4-1 and J is TRBJ2-4; no clear D gene. Deletions cut 0 bases from V and 6 bases from J, with 18 bases between. There are 17 residues in the CDR3. CDR1 and CDR2 from the germline V gene are MGHRA and YSYEKL. The CDR3: CASSQDFIATLRNIQYF. The CDR3 DNA reads as TGCGCCAGCAGCCAAGATTTTATTGCGACTCTGCGAAACATTCAGTACTTC.